This passage covers 13 T cell receptor beta chains from one sample sequenced in a study of T cells in Graves' hyperthyroidism and ophthalmopathy. From RNA transcripts, TCR beta CDR3 regions were amplified. The HTBI primer set drove a first-round RT-PCR of the TCR CDR3. TCRdb reprocessed the multiplex PCR reads with MiXCR, giving one entry per CDR3 protein. The table includes a few hundred thousand distinct CDR3 sequences, more than 15% detected once. Sequencing was carried out using blood. The receptor set was obtained from a woman in her 30s with Graves' hyperthyroidism.

This clonotype was counted at least ten times. The CDR3 reads CASSLILGAYEQYF. The CDR3, as DNA: TGCGCCAGCAGCTTAATTCTGGGGGCCTACGAGCAGTACTTC. This chain links TRBV5-1 with TRBJ2-7; D is tentatively TRBD1 or TRBD2 (5 bases each). V was trimmed by 2 bases and J by 2 bases, leaving 11 bases between them. The CDR3 is 14 amino acids. Germline V gene sequence: CDR1 SGHRS, CDR2 YFSETQ. Together with reference TRBV5-1 and TRBJ2-7, the CDR3 gives the full variable domain: KAGVTQTPRYLIKTRGQQVTLSCSPISGHRSVSWYQQTPGQGLQFLFEYFSETQRNKGNFPGRFSGRQFSNSRSEMNVSTLELGDSALYLCASSLILGAYEQYFGPGTRLTVT.

Ten or more counts support this clonotype. The J gene is TRBJ2-1, the V gene TRBV2; 15 positions agree with TRBD2. V dropped 3 bases and J dropped 2; count of bases not matched to a gene: 14. This CDR3 has 21 residues. Per germline, CDR1 SNHLY and CDR2 FYNNEI. CDR3 DNA: TGTGCCAGCAGTGAGGTCTCGGGGACTAGCGGGAGGCCCCGAACCTACAATGAGCAGTTCTTC. This gives the protein CASSEVSGTSGRPRTYNEQFF.

This clonotype turned up a few times. The rearrangement joins TRBV6-1 to TRBJ2-5; 7 positions agree with TRBD1. The trim removed 5 bases at V and 5 bases at J, leaving 5 bases unmatched. The CDR3 totals 13 residues. The V gene's germline CDR1 is MNHNS and CDR2 SASEGT. The CDR3 loop reads CASSRTGLETQYF. The CDR3, as DNA: TGTGCCAGCAGTAGGACAGGTTTGGAGACCCAGTACTTC.

This clonotype was detected many times. This rearrangement joins TRBV6-1 to TRBJ1-1; D is possibly TRBD1 (6 bases). CDR3 length: 13 residues. The germline V and J ends were trimmed by 5 bases and 4 bases, with 11 bases remaining between them. CDR1 and CDR2 from the germline V gene are MNHNS and SASEGT. CDR3: CASSYGRGTEAFF. Written as DNA, the CDR3 is TGTGCCAGCAGTTATGGCAGGGGCACTGAAGCTTTCTTT.

The V gene is TRBV4-3, the J gene TRBJ2-7, with D perhaps matching TRBD1 or TRBD2 (5 bases each). Trimming removed 1 base at V and 4 bases at J, with 14 bases between. The germline V gene encodes CDR1 LGHNA and CDR2 YSLEER. CDR3 size: 15 residues. In DNA, the CDR3 is TGCGCCAGCAGCCAAGGAGGGACCGCGACGTACGAGCAGTACTTC. Translating it yields CASSQGGTATYEQYF.

This clonotype occurred many times. The chain recombines TRBV27 with TRBJ2-5; D is tentatively TRBD1 or TRBD2 (6 bases each). The V end lost 3 bases, the J end lost 5 bases, and 19 bases lay between the germline ends. Germline V lookup: CDR1 MNHEY, CDR2 SMNVEV (reference sequence). The CDR3 is 16 residues long. The CDR3 spells CASSFLSTGARETQYF. The CDR3 DNA reads TGTGCCAGCAGTTTCCTCTCCACGGGGGCTCGGGAGACCCAGTACTTC.

This clonotype was picked up many times. The chain carries TRBV27 and TRBJ2-1; no firm D call. V gave up 8 bases and J gave up 2 bases, with 10 bases separating them. The CDR3 sequence is 13 residues long. The V gene's germline CDR1 is MNHEY and CDR2 SMNVEV (reference sequence). The CDR3 spells CASQLNPYNEQFF. The DNA for the CDR3 is TGTGCCAGCCAGCTGAACCCCTACAATGAGCAGTTCTTC.

A remark on this clonotype: This sequence may be a read error, since a much larger clone differs from it by one base. This likely comes from a read error, as the CDR3 has no conserved phenylalanine or tryptophan at its end. V and J are TRBV10-3 and TRBJ2-3; 10 bases match TRBD2. The V gene end was trimmed by 6 bases and the J gene end by 0 bases; junction bases not matched to a gene: 6. The CDR3 runs 16 residues. In germline, CDR1 is ENHRY, CDR2 SYGVKD. CDR3 sequence (DNA): TGTGCCATCAGCCGAGGACTAGCGGCTAGCACAGATACGCAGTATCTT. Translated: CAISRGLAASTDTQYL.

In this sample, this clonotype turned up a few times. This chain connects TRBV28 to TRBJ2-7, with a weak D call TRBD2 (6 bases). The germline V gene has CDR1 MDHEN and CDR2 SYDVKM. Deletions cut 4 bases from V and 0 bases from J, with 19 bases between. The CDR3 runs to 17 residues. The DNA of the CDR3 is TGTGCCAGCAGTTCCTACTCCGGGGCTAGCGCCTCCTACGAGCAGTACTTC. This codes for CASSSYSGASASYEQYF. Drawing the rest from reference TRBV28 and TRBJ2-7, the complete variable domain is DVKVTQSSRYLVKRTGEKVFLECVQDMDHENMFWYRQDPGLGLRLIYFSYDVKMKEKGDIPEGYSVSREKKERFSLILESASTNQTSMYLCASSSYSGASASYEQYFGPGTRLTVT.

This clonotype was observed a few times. The chain links TRBV12-3 or TRBV12-4 to TRBJ1-1, with unresolved D. CDR3 length equals 13 residues. V was clipped by 7 bases and J by 1 base, with 10 bases between them. CDR3 region: CASTPYQNTEAFF. The CDR3 DNA is TGTGCCAGCACCCCCTACCAGAACACTGAAGCTTTCTTT.

This rearrangement joins TRBV29-1 to TRBJ2-1, with a possible D match to TRBD2 (5 bases). V lost 4 bases and J 7 bases, leaving 20 bases between the germline ends. This CDR3 has 15 amino acids. Germline V CDR1 and CDR2: SQVTM, ANQGSEA. The DNA for the CDR3 is TGCAGCGTTGTAGGGAGTACTGTACCGGTTAATGAGCAGTTCTTC. Amino acid sequence: CSVVGSTVPVNEQFF.

The chain joins TRBV12-5 to TRBJ2-1, with a possible D match to TRBD1 (6 bases). CDR1 and CDR2 (germline): LGHNT, FRNRAP. V lost 6 bases and J 0 bases, leaving 15 bases between the germline ends. CDR3 length: 16 residues. The CDR3 spells CASGPGQYSSYNEQFF. Written as DNA, the CDR3 is TGTGCTAGTGGCCCCGGACAGTACAGCTCCTACAATGAGCAGTTCTTC.

The gene calls are TRBV6-2 or TRBV6-3 and TRBJ1-2; no clear D gene. There are 12 residues in the CDR3. V gave up 5 bases and J gave up 1 base, with 5 bases separating them. The germline gives CDR1 MNHEY, CDR2 SVGEGT. DNA for the CDR3: TGTGCCAGCAGTGGAGTTAACTATGGCTACACCTTC. Its translation: CASSGVNYGYTF.